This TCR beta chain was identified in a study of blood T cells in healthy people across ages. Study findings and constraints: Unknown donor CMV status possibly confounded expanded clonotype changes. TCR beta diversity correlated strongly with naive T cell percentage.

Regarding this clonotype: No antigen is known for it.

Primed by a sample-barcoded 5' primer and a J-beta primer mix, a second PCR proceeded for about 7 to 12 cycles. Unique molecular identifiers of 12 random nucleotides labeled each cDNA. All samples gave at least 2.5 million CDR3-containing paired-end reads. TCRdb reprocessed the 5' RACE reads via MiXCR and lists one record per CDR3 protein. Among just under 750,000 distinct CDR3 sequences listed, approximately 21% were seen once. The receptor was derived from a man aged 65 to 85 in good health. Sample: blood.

The CDR3 region has the DNA TGTGCCAGCAGCTCCCTAGCGGGAGGGCCCCACACCGGGGAGCTGTTTTTT. Amino acids: CASSSLAGGPHTGELFF. The chain links TRBV7-9 to TRBJ2-2; 12 bases match TRBD2. V was clipped by 4 bases and J by 3 bases; unmatched bases: 6. This CDR3 has 17 residues. Germline V CDR1 and CDR2: SEHNR, FQNEAQ (reference sequence).